This entry features one T cell receptor beta chain sequence. The sample is drawn from a study of blood T cell repertoires in COVID-19. Overall study context: The study drew acute and convalescent COVID-19 samples from the United States, Italy and Spain.

Germline CDR1 and CDR2: SGHVS and FQNEAQ. Trimming removed 1 base from V and 1 base from J, with 28 bases in between. The CDR3 covers 21 residues. As processed by the authors: Cell counts per sample came from amplifying reference gene primers. Measured with immunoSEQ multiplex PCR; TCRdb has only the in-frame clones, and not every one. V, J and clone size are those of that table, while D and trimming were read from the DNA. The profile covers about 27,000 clones, with roughly nine tenths appearing a single time and around 17% taken by the ten largest. The V gene is TRBV7-8, the J gene TRBJ2-5, with D possibly matching TRBD2 (6 bases). The specimen was peripheral blood. The sequence was collected from a human donor with active COVID-19. The donor label of this sample is uncertain. CDR3 in amino acids: CASSLGPSQGVFAGPQETQYF. The CDR3 coding sequence is TGTGCCAGCAGCTTAGGGCCCTCCCAGGGAGTTTTCGCGGGACCCCAAGAGACCCAGTACTTC.